This T cell receptor beta chain appears in the sequencing data of a study of regulatory T cells in long-lasting Graves disease. Study-level points and caveats: Persistent disease showed a preference for TRBV28, TRBJ1-2 and TRBJ2-5. Reduced TCR diversity was observed in persistent Graves' patients versus newly diagnosed patients. The study found persistent patients shared more public clonotypes (2,741) than new patients (approximately 970).

The time point is: persistent/refractory GD, antithyroid drugs over 5 years with positive TRAb. Researchers made the TCR library from RNA that was extracted from PBMCs. This CDR3 is built from 15 residues. V lost 0 bases, J lost 3 bases, and 10 bases lay in between. The germline V gene encodes CDR1 SGHNT and CDR2 YYREEE (reference sequence). Construction of TCR beta libraries relied on iRepertoire HTBI primers and on Arm-PCR targeting CDR3 regions. One entry per CDR3 protein, called by TCRdb with MiXCR from the multiplex PCR reads. The repertoire has approximately 690,000 distinct CDR3 sequences, around 30% of them found once; the top ten carry roughly 41%. To note about this clonotype: The target antigen is unknown.

The sample was peripheral blood mononuclear cells (PBMCs), taken when the disease was refractory, from a patient treated with antithyroid drugs. This rearrangement joins TRBV5-4 to TRBJ1-3; weak D call: TRBD1 (6 bases). This receptor was taken from a female donor with Graves disease. The CDR3 nucleotides are TGTGCCAGCAGCTTGGTGGGGGGCTTTGGAAACACCATATATTTT. Its translation is CASSLVGGFGNTIYF.